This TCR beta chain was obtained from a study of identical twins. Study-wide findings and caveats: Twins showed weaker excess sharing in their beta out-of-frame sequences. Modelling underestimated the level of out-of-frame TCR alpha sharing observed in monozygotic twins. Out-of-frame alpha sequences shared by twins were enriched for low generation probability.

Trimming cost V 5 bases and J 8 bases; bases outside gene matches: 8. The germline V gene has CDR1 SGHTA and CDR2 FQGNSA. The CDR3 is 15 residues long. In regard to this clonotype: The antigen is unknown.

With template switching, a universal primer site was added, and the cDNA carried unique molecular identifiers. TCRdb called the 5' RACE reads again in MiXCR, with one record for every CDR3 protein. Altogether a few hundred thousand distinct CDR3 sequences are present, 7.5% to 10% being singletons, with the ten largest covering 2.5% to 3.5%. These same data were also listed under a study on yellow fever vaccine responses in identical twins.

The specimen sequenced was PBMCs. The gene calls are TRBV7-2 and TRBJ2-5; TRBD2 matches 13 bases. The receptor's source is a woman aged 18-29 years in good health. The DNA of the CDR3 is TGTGCCAGCAGCGAGACTAGCGGGGGGTGGGAAACCCAGTACTTC. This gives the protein CASSETSGGWETQYF.